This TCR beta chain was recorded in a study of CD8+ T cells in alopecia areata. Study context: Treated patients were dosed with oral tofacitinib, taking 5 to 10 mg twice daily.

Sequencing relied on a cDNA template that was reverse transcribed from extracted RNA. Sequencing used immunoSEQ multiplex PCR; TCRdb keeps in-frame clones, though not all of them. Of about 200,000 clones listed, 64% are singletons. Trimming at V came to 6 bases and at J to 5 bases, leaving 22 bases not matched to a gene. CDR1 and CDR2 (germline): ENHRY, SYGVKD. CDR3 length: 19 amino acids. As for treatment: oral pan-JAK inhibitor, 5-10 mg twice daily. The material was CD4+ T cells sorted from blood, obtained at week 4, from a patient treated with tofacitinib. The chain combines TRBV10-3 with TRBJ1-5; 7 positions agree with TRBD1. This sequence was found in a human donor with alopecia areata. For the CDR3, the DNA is TGTGCCATCAGGGGGACAGATCTCCTCCCCCGAAGAATACATCAGCCCCAGCATTTT. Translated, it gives CAIRGTDLLPRRIHQPQHF.